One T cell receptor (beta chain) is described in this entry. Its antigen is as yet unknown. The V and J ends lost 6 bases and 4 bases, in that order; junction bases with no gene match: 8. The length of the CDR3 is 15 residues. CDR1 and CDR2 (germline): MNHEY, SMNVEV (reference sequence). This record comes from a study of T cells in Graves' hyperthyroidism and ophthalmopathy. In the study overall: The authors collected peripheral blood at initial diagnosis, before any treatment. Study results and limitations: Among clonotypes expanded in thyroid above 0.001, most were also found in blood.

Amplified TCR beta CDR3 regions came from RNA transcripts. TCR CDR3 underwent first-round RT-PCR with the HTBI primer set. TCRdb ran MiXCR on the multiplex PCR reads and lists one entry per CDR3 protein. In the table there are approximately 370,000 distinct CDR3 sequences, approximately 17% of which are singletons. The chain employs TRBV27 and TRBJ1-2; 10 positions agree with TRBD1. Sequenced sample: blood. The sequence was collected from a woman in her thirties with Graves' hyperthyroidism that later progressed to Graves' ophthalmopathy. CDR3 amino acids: CASRRGTGAGYGYTF. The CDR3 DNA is TGTGCCAGCAGAAGGGGGACAGGGGCTGGCTATGGCTACACCTTC.